Detailed here is one TCR beta chain. This entry comes from a study of blood T cell repertoires in COVID-19. Background on the study: The United States, Italy and Spain supplied acute and convalescent COVID-19 samples.

Per germline, CDR1 MNHEY and CDR2 SVGEGT. V was cut by 4 bases and J by 3 bases, with 18 bases left in between. The CDR3 spans 16 residues. As handled by the study authors: Reference gene primer amplification in the assay estimated nucleated cell counts. The repertoire was sequenced with immunoSEQ multiplex PCR; TCRdb's copy has only in-frame clones and lacks some. D and trimming were read from the DNA, whereas the V and J calls and clone size are those reported in that table. The sample includes fewer than 65,000 clones, approximately 89% seen only once; the top ten take 6% to 7%. This TCR derives from a man aged 60 to 69 with acute or convalescent COVID-19. The chain is built from TRBV6-2 or TRBV6-3 and TRBJ1-1, with D perhaps matching TRBD1 (5 bases). The sequencing input was peripheral blood. This CDR3 reads CASSSQGATGDTEAFF. The CDR3 DNA reads as TGTGCCAGCAGTTCCCAGGGAGCAACGGGGGACACTGAAGCTTTCTTT.